The 2 T cell receptor beta chains listed next were all sequenced from one sample in a study of T cells after yellow fever vaccination. TCRdb called the 5' RACE reads again in MiXCR, with one record for every CDR3 protein. The table has around 400,000 distinct CDR3 sequences, around 10% seen once; the top ten hold around 19%. Specimen: PBMCs, collected on the day of the first yellow fever vaccination. The receptor source for this set is a man between 18 and 29 years old who received the YFV17D yellow fever vaccine.

V is TRBV6-2 or TRBV6-3 and J is TRBJ2-2; 7 nucleotides line up with TRBD1. Per germline, CDR1 MNHEY and CDR2 SVGEGT. The CDR3 totals 15 residues. The ends lost 4 bases at V and 6 bases at J; junction bases unmatched: 8. CDR3 sequence reads: CASSFWDSKAGELFF. The CDR3 DNA follows: TGTGCCAGCAGTTTTTGGGACAGTAAAGCCGGGGAGCTGTTTTTT.

This clonotype was observed many times. This chain uses TRBV6-6 with TRBJ2-7; D uncertain. Trimming removed 5 bases at V and 5 bases at J, with 7 bases between. Germline CDR1 MNHNY, CDR2 SVGAGI (reference sequence). The CDR3 is 11 residues long. The CDR3: CASSHLNEQYF. DNA of the CDR3: TGTGCCAGCAGTCACCTGAACGAGCAGTACTTC.